The 30 T cell receptor beta chains in this list originate from one sample, sequenced in a study of blood T cell repertoires in COVID-19. Sequenced by immunoSEQ multiplex PCR; TCRdb stores in-frame clones only, minus some. The data contain 100,000 to 120,000 clones, around 80% of them singletons. The sequenced sample was peripheral blood. The receptors stem from an elderly woman with acute or convalescent COVID-19.

This clone was seen just once. The chain is built from TRBV10-1 and TRBJ2-3; 7 bases match TRBD2. The CDR3 has 21 amino acids. CDR1 and CDR2 (germline): WNHNN, SYGVQD (reference sequence). Trimming at V came to 0 bases and at J to 2 bases, leaving 20 bases not matched to a gene. CDR3 nucleotide sequence: TGCGCCAGCAGTGAGTCTGCTCGGAGTCTAGCGGTTTGGGGTAACACAGATACGCAGTATTTT. This encodes CASSESARSLAVWGNTDTQYF.

This clone has just a few counts. The chain combines TRBV7-9 with TRBJ1-2; 11 nucleotides align to TRBD1. CDR1 is SEHNR and CDR2 is FQNEAQ in the germline V gene (reference sequence). The CDR3 loop spans 16 amino acids. V shed 5 bases and J 4 bases; nucleotides not matched to a gene: 9. CDR3 coding DNA: TGTGCCAGCAGCCCCTGGGGACAGGGGGACTTCTATGGCTACACCTTC. Translation gives CASSPWGQGDFYGYTF. Variable domain in full (rest from reference TRBV7-9 and TRBJ1-2): DTGVSQNPRHKITKRGQNVTFRCDPISEHNRLYWYRQTLGQGPEFLTYFQNEAQLEKSRLLSDRFSAERPKGSFSTLEIQRTEQGDSAMYLCASSPWGQGDFYGYTFGSGTRLTVV.

J is TRBJ2-1 and V is TRBV27; 7 bases fit TRBD2. Germline values: CDR1 MNHEY, CDR2 SMNVEV (reference sequence). Trimming took 0 bases from V and 7 from J; bases not matched to a gene: 3. The CDR3 length is 14 residues. CDR3 nucleotide sequence: TGTGCCAGCAGTTTATCGACTAGCTGGAATGAGCAGTTCTTC. It encodes CASSLSTSWNEQFF.

This sequence joins TRBV7-9 and TRBJ1-2; 7 nucleotides match TRBD1. Trimming at V came to 5 bases and at J to 5 bases, leaving 14 bases not matched to a gene. The CDR3 extends over 16 amino acids. CDR1 is SEHNR, CDR2 FQNEAQ, per germline (reference sequence). In DNA, the CDR3 is TGTGCCAGCAGCCGGGGAGACAGGGCCTCGGGGTATGGCTACACCTTC. This translates into CASSRGDRASGYGYTF.

The chain employs TRBV12-3 or TRBV12-4 and TRBJ2-7; 9 bases are a match to TRBD1. The J segment lost 6 bases and the V segment lost 8 bases, leaving 8 bases of the junction unmatched. The CDR3 contains 13 residues. The CDR3, as DNA: TGTGCCAGCGGGACAGGGCAAATAGGCGAGCAGTACTTC. This gives the protein CASGTGQIGEQYF.

The chain employs TRBV10-3 and TRBJ2-3, with D maybe TRBD2 (5 bases). CDR3 size: 17 residues. The germline V gene has CDR1 ENHRY and CDR2 SYGVKD. The V and J ends lost 5 bases and 0 bases respectively, with 18 bases between them. CDR3 DNA sequence: TGTGCCATCAGTCGTGAACTTTCGCGGACTAGCACAGATACGCAGTATTTT. As protein: CAISRELSRTSTDTQYF.

The rearrangement uses TRBV6-2 or TRBV6-3 and TRBJ1-1; D gene uncertain. Germline V gene sequence: CDR1 MNHEY, CDR2 SVGEGT. The CDR3 spans 14 residues. With 7 bases removed from V and 0 bases from J, the gap between germline ends came to 12 bases. The CDR3 DNA follows: TGTGCCAGCAACCCAAACAGATTGAACACTGAAGCTTTCTTT. Amino acid sequence: CASNPNRLNTEAFF.

The chain recombines TRBV7-6 with TRBJ2-2; 7 bases match TRBD1. This CDR3 region has 15 residues. Unmatched junction bases numbered 6, after V lost 5 bases and J lost 3 bases. Germline-derived CDR1 and CDR2 are SGHVS and FNYEAQ. CDR3 sequence reads: CASSTGQEDTGELFF. As DNA, the CDR3 is TGTGCCAGCAGCACCGGACAGGAGGACACCGGGGAGCTGTTTTTT.

The rearrangement uses TRBV27 and TRBJ1-2; 9 bases agree with TRBD1. Germline CDR1 MNHEY, CDR2 SMNVEV (reference sequence). V shed 2 bases and J 2 bases; nucleotides not matched to a gene: 12. The CDR3 is 18 amino acids. CDR3 DNA sequence: TGTGCCAGCAGTTTACAGGGGAGGGCACAGGGGGCGAACTATGGCTACACCTTC. Protein: CASSLQGRAQGANYGYTF.

The chain links TRBV28 to TRBJ1-5; the D gene is possibly TRBD1 (5 bases). CDR1 MDHEN and CDR2 SYDVKM come from the germline V gene. The CDR3 covers 14 residues. V dropped 7 bases and J dropped 2 bases, with 12 bases sitting between them. CDR3 nucleotides: TGTGCCAGCATGGGATGGGGGGGCAATCAGCCCCAGCATTTT. This sequence encodes CASMGWGGNQPQHF.

This clone appeared many times. The rearrangement joins TRBV2 to TRBJ1-2; a weak D match, TRBD1 (6 bases). Germline V gives CDR1 SNHLY, CDR2 FYNNEI. V lost 3 bases, J lost 4 bases, and 15 bases lay in between. This CDR3 comprises 15 residues. This CDR3 reads CASSDLAGEIYGYTF. The CDR3 DNA reads TGTGCCAGCAGTGATTTGGCAGGGGAGATCTATGGCTACACCTTC.

This clone was seen repeatedly, ten times or more. V is TRBV9 and J is TRBJ2-3, with TRBD2 as a possible D gene (6 bases). Germline V CDR1 and CDR2: SGDLS, YYNGEE. Trimming took off 0 bases at V and 1 base at J, with 9 bases between the two ends. This CDR3 contains 15 residues. In DNA, the CDR3 is TGTGCCAGCAGCGTAGGGGCTAGCGGCACAGATACGCAGTATTTT. Amino acid sequence: CASSVGASGTDTQYF.

This chain connects TRBV9 to TRBJ2-5; D perhaps matches TRBD2 (5 bases). V was clipped by 4 bases and J by 1 base, with 11 bases between them. Looked up from germline, CDR1 is SGDLS and CDR2 is YYNGEE. This CDR3 is 14 amino acids long. The CDR3 sequence: CASSQAAGQETQYF. In DNA, the CDR3 is TGTGCCAGCAGCCAAGCGGCGGGCCAAGAGACCCAGTACTTC.

This clone was recorded only once. This rearrangement joins TRBV5-8 to TRBJ2-1; 14 nucleotides match TRBD2. V gave up 4 bases and J gave up 8 bases; unmatched junction bases: 5. Germline V gives CDR1 SGHTS, CDR2 YDEGEE. The length of the CDR3 is 15 residues. The CDR3 nucleotides are TGTGCCAGCAGCCCGGGACTAGCGGGGGACGATGAGCAGTTCTTC. This encodes CASSPGLAGDDEQFF.

V gene TRBV4-1 combines with J gene TRBJ2-3; 9 positions match TRBD2. This CDR3 contains 16 residues. Germline CDR1 and CDR2: MGHRA and YSYEKL. V lost 2 bases and J lost 2; bases outside the gene matches: 5. For the CDR3, the DNA is TGCGCCAGCAGCCAAATGACTAGCGGTCCCACAGATACGCAGTATTTT. Encoded protein: CASSQMTSGPTDTQYF.

The chain carries TRBV29-1 and TRBJ2-3, with 8 bases identical to TRBD1. The CDR3 has 14 amino acids. Germline CDR1 reads SQVTM; CDR2 reads ANQGSEA. Trimming removed 2 bases from V and 4 bases from J; junction bases left unmatched: 5. The CDR3 protein is CSVELGQGADTQYF. Written as DNA, the CDR3 is TGCAGCGTTGAACTTGGACAGGGCGCAGATACGCAGTATTTT.

J is TRBJ1-6 and V is TRBV10-3; perhaps TRBD1 as D (6 bases). Trimming took 2 bases from V and 6 from J, leaving 11 bases between them. Germline V gene data show CDR1 as ENHRY and CDR2 as SYGVKD. The CDR3 length is 15 residues. The CDR3 loop reads CAISEQRDTNSPLHF. For the CDR3, the DNA is TGTGCCATCAGTGAGCAGCGGGACACTAATTCACCCCTCCACTTT.

The J gene is TRBJ2-1, the V gene TRBV19, with a weak D call TRBD2 (5 bases). Looked up from germline, CDR1 is LNHDA and CDR2 is SQIVND (reference sequence). The CDR3 totals 18 residues. V gave up 1 base and J gave up 3 bases, with 19 bases separating them. CDR3 sequence reads: CASSIGRGRSAVYNEQFF. The CDR3 nucleotides read TGTGCCAGTAGTATAGGGCGAGGGAGAAGCGCGGTCTACAATGAGCAGTTCTTC.

The chain joins TRBV7-9 to TRBJ1-4, with 7 bases fitting TRBD1. The V segment lost 5 bases and the J segment 5 bases; nucleotides outside the gene matches: 8. Per the germline V gene, CDR1 is SEHNR and CDR2 is FQNEAQ (reference sequence). The CDR3 runs 15 residues. As DNA, the CDR3 is TGTGCCAGCAGCGCAGAGGGACAGATAAATGAAAAACTGTTTTTT. Translated: CASSAEGQINEKLFF.

The V call is TRBV7-2, the J call TRBJ2-1; no reliable D call. The V end lost 1 base, the J end lost 0 bases, and 10 bases lay between the germline ends. The germline CDR1 and CDR2 sequences are SGHTA and FQGNSA. This CDR3 region has 16 residues. CDR3 coding DNA: TGTGCCAGCAGCTTAGATCCCCCCTACTCCTACAATGAGCAGTTCTTC. It yields the protein CASSLDPPYSYNEQFF.

J is TRBJ1-2 and V is TRBV6-5; 10 bases align to TRBD1. With V trimmed by 2 bases and J by 7 bases, 4 bases remained unmatched. Germline CDR1 reads MNHEY; CDR2 reads SVGAGI. CDR3 length: 14 residues. CDR3 sequence: CASSYGTGVGGYTF. CDR3 DNA: TGTGCCAGCAGTTACGGGACAGGGGTGGGTGGCTACACCTTC.

This clone was counted between two and nine times. The V call is TRBV6-5, the J call TRBJ1-2, with D possibly matching TRBD1 (5 bases). Trimming removed 5 bases at V and 4 bases at J, with 11 bases between. The CDR3 consists of 13 residues. Looked up from germline, CDR1 is MNHEY and CDR2 is SVGAGI. Here the CDR3 reads CASSKEGLYGYTF. For the CDR3, the DNA is TGTGCCAGCAGTAAGGAGGGACTCTATGGCTACACCTTC.

The chain couples TRBV7-9 to TRBJ2-5; possible D gene TRBD2, 7 bases. Germline values: CDR1 SEHNR, CDR2 FQNEAQ (reference sequence). The CDR3 is made up of 18 amino acids. Trimming took off 8 bases at V and 2 bases at J, with 27 bases between the two ends. CDR3 sequence: CASGGGGRFGRGQETQYF. In DNA, the CDR3 is TGTGCCAGCGGCGGGGGCGGGAGATTTGGCAGAGGGCAAGAGACCCAGTACTTC. Together with reference TRBV7-9 and TRBJ2-5, the CDR3 gives the full variable domain: DTGVSQNPRHKITKRGQNVTFRCDPISEHNRLYWYRQTLGQGPEFLTYFQNEAQLEKSRLLSDRFSAERPKGSFSTLEIQRTEQGDSAMYLCASGGGGRFGRGQETQYFGPGTRLLVL.

Notes on this clone: One end of the junction varies from germline; a read error may be responsible. V and J are TRBV12-3 or TRBV12-4 and TRBJ1-2; D is unresolved. The CDR3 runs to 12 residues. CDR3 in DNA: TGTGCCAGCAGTTATGGAGGGAGCGGCTGCACCTTC. Encoded protein: CASSYGGSGCTF.

The chain employs TRBV4-1 and TRBJ2-1; 8 positions match TRBD1. V gave up 1 base and J gave up 12 bases; unmatched junction bases: 11. The CDR3 spans 15 residues. Germline loops: CDR1 MGHRA, CDR2 YSYEKL. The CDR3 nucleotides read TGCGCCAGCAGCCAAGCCCCGGGACAGGATATGGGGCAGTTCTTC. It yields the protein CASSQAPGQDMGQFF.

This clone appeared a few times. The chain has TRBV24-1 and TRBJ2-3; D is unresolved. V shed 3 bases and J shed 6 bases, with 12 bases lying between them. This CDR3 region has 14 residues. The germline V gene encodes CDR1 KGHDR and CDR2 SFDVKD. CDR3 DNA sequence: TGTGCCACCAGTGATGCTACCTTGAGGGATACGCAGTATTTT. Translation: CATSDATLRDTQYF.

The chain links TRBV7-9 to TRBJ1-2; no definite D call. Trimming stripped 1 base from V and 4 bases from J, with 7 bases between. The CDR3 runs 13 residues. The V gene's germline CDR1 is SEHNR and CDR2 FQNEAQ (reference sequence). For the CDR3, the DNA is TGTGCCAGCAGCTTAGGCGCAGGCTATGGCTACACCTTC. Amino acid sequence: CASSLGAGYGYTF.

Here the CDR3 reads CASSLGRGRNEQYF. DNA for the CDR3: TGTGCCAGCAGCTTGGGCAGGGGGCGCAACGAGCAGTACTTC. V usage is TRBV5-6 and J usage is TRBJ2-7; 8 bases map to TRBD1. Germline CDR1 is SGHDT and CDR2 is YYEEEE. The CDR3 runs 14 residues. The junction had 4 bases not matched to a gene; V was cut back by 0 bases and J by 5 bases.

The V gene is TRBV18, the J gene TRBJ1-5; 10 bases line up with TRBD1. After removal of 2 bases from V and 2 bases from J, the junction contained 3 bases not matched to a gene. Germline CDR1 and CDR2: KGHSH and LQKENI. CDR3 length equals 16 residues. The CDR3 protein is CASSPTGTGGNQPQHF. CDR3 nucleotide sequence: TGTGCCAGCTCACCAACCGGGACAGGGGGCAATCAGCCCCAGCATTTT.

This sequence joins TRBV6-5 and TRBJ2-1; D not certain. CDR3 size: 14 residues. Germline assignment: CDR1 MNHEY and CDR2 SVGAGI. Trimming took off 4 bases at V and 3 bases at J, with 10 bases between the two ends. In DNA form, the CDR3 reads TGTGCCAGCAGTTCCTTGAGAAGCTACAATGAGCAGTTCTTC. It codes for CASSSLRSYNEQFF.